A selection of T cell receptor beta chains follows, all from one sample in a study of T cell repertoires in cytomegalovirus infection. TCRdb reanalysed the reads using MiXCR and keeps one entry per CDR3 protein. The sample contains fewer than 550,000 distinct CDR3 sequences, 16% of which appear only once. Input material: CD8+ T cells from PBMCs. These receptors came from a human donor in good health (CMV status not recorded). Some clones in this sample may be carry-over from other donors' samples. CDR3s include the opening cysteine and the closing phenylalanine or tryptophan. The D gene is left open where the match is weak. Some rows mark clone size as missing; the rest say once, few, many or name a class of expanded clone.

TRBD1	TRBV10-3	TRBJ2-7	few	TGTGCCATCGGGGACAGGGAATCCTACGAGCAGTACTTC	CAIGDRESYEQYF
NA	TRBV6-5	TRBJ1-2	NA	TGTGCCAGCAGTTACTCAGGAGATTCTATGGACTACACCTTC	CASSYSGDSMDYTF
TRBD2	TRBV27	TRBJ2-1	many	TGTGCCAGCAGTTTATCAGCGGGGTATGAGCAGTTCTTC	CASSLSAGYEQFF
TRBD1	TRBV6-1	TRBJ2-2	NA	TGTGCCAGCAGCAAAAGGGGACAGACCAACACCGGGGAGCTGTTTTTT	CASSKRGQTNTGELFF
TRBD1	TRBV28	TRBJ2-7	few	TGTGCCAGCAGTACTGGGACAGCCCCTACTGAGAACTTC	CASSTGTAPTENF
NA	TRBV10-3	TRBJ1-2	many	TGTGCCATCAGTTCCCAGGACACCAGTCTCTATGGCTACACCTTC	CAISSQDTSLYGYTF
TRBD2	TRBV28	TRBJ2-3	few	TGTGCCAGCAGTCCGACTAGCGGGAGGGTTGTTTTGGATACGCAGTATTTT	CASSPTSGRVVLDTQYF
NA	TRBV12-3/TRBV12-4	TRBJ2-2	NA	TGTGCCAGCAGTGGGGGATGGGGAACCGGGGAGCTGTTTTTT	CASSGGWGTGELFF
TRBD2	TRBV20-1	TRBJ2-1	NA	TGCAGTGCTCGCCGACTAGCGGGGGACAATGAGCAGTTCTTC	CSARRLAGDNEQFF
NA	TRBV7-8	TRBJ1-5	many	TGTGCCAGCAGCTCCGCCCCCTGGAGCAATCAGCCCCAGCATTTT	CASSSAPWSNQPQHF
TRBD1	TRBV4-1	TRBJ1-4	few	TGCGCCAGCAGCTACCCCAGGGGGCGAGAAAAACTGTTTTTT	CASSYPRGREKLFF
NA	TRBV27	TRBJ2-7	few	TGTGCCAGCAGAAACCGGCGGGGAACCTCCTACGAGCAGTACTTC	CASRNRRGTSYEQYF
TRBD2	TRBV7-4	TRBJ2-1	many	TGTGCCAGCAGCTCACCGCGGGGGACGGATTACAATGAGCAGTTCTTC	CASSSPRGTDYNEQFF
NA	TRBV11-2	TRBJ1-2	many	TGTGCCAGCAGCTTAGATGTGGCAGGGACCCACTATGGCTACACCTTC	CASSLDVAGTHYGYTF
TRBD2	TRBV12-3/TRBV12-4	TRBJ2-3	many	TGTGCCAGCAGATCCGGACTAGCGGGGGGGCCTTCAGCCACAGATACGCAGTATTTT	CASRSGLAGGPSATDTQYF
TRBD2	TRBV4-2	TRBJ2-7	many	TGTGCCAGCAGCCAACCCACTAGCGGGACTGGCTACGAGCAGTACTTC	CASSQPTSGTGYEQYF
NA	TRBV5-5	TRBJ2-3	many	TGTGCCAGCAGCTTCGGCAGGGTCGGCATTTCCACAGATACGCAGTATTTT	CASSFGRVGISTDTQYF
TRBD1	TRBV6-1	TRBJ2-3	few	TGTGCCAGCAGTACTGGGACAGGGGGCGAAGATACGCAGTATTTT	CASSTGTGGEDTQYF
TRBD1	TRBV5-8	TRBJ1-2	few	TGTGCCAGCAGCACGGGGGGGACAGGGAATGGCTACACCTTC	CASSTGGTGNGYTF
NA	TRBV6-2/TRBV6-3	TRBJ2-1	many	TGTGCCAGCAGCGCAGGGGCGCCCAATGAGCAGTTCTTC	CASSAGAPNEQFF
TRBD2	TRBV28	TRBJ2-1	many	TGTGCCAGCAGTTTGAGGACTAGCGGGAGGGCCGGCGATGAGCAGTTCTTC	CASSLRTSGRAGDEQFF
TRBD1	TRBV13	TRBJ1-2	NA	TGTGCCAGCAGCGCGCCGAGACAGGGGCACTATGGCTACACCTTC	CASSAPRQGHYGYTF
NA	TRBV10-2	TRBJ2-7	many	TGCGCCAGCAGTGAGATCGGGAGTACCTACGAGCAGTACTTC	CASSEIGSTYEQYF
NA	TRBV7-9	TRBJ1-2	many	TGTGCCAGCAGCCCCCCCTCGGGACGGCCTGTTAGCTACACCTTC	CASSPPSGRPVSYTF
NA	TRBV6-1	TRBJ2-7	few	TGTGCCACCGCAACGGAACGGCTCTCCTACGAGCAGTACTTC	CATATERLSYEQYF
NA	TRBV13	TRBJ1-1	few	TGTGCCAGCAGCTCCTCGGGACGCCGGAACACTGAAGCTTTCTTT	CASSSSGRRNTEAFF
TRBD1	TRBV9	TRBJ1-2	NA	TGTGCCAGCAGCGACGACAGGGGAACCTATGGCTACATCTTC	CASSDDRGTYGYIF
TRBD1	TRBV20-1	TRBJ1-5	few	TGCAGTGCCCGCCCTGACAGGGGGCTTCAGCCCCAGCATTTT	CSARPDRGLQPQHF
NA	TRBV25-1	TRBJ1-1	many	TGTGCCAGCCGGGCAGGGCGGACTGAAGCTTTCTTT	CASRAGRTEAFF
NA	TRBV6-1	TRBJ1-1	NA	TGTGCCAGCAGTGCCCGGGGATGGGGCACTGAAGCTTTCTTT	CASSARGWGTEAFF
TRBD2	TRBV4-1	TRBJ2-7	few	TGTGCCAGCAGCCAGTCACCGGGACTAGTCGGCTACGAGCAGTACTTC	CASSQSPGLVGYEQYF
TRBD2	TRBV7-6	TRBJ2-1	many	TGTGCCAGCAGCCTTAGACTAGCGGGACACTACAATGAGCAGTTCTTC	CASSLRLAGHYNEQFF
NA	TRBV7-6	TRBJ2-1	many	TGTGCCAGCAGCTTAGGGGCCTCTGGCACCTACAATGAGCAGTTCTTC	CASSLGASGTYNEQFF
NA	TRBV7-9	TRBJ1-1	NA	TGTGCCAGCAGCCTGAGCGGGGGGCGGGCATCTTTCTTT	CASSLSGGRASFF
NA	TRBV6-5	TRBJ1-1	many	TGTGCCAGCAGCGCCCGTCTACAGGCGACTGAAGCTTTCTTT	CASSARLQATEAFF
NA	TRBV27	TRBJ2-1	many	TGTGCCAGCAACTTACAGGGTAACAATGAGCAGTTCTTC	CASNLQGNNEQFF
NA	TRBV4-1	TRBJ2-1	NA	TGCGCCAGCAGCCAAGCGGCCCACAATGAGCAGTTCTTC	CASSQAAHNEQFF
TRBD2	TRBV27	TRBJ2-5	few	TGTGCCAGCAGTCCCGGGAGGGCCGCAGAGACCCAGTACTTC	CASSPGRAAETQYF
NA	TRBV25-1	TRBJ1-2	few	TGTGCCATCGGAGCCTACTATGGCTACACCTTC	CAIGAYYGYTF
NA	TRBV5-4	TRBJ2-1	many	TGTGCCAGCAGCTCAGAGACCTACAATGAGCAGTTCTTC	CASSSETYNEQFF
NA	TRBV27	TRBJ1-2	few	TGTGCCAGCAGTCCCGGAGGACAAAACTATGGCTACACCTTC	CASSPGGQNYGYTF
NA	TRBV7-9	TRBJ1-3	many	TGTGCCAGCAGCCTGCTAGGACTCAGCTCTGGAAACACCATATATTTT	CASSLLGLSSGNTIYF
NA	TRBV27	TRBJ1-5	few	TGTGCCAGCAGTTTATCATCCCTCGGGCCCCAGCATTTT	CASSLSSLGPQHF